The 19 T cell receptor beta chains reported below all come from one sample, sequenced in a study of technical replicates of blood from several donors. Clones were sequenced by immunoSEQ multiplex PCR, and TCRdb holds only the in-frame ones, with some missing. Among around 70,000 clones, approximately 94% were seen once, and the ten largest hold 0.3% to 0.5%. The sample consisted of T cells isolated from PBMCs. The origin of the receptors is a human donor in good health.

This clone was detected only once. The rearrangement joins TRBV28 to TRBJ2-1; TRBD2 matches 11 bases. CDR1 MDHEN and CDR2 SYDVKM come from the germline V gene. This CDR3 has 17 amino acids. The V and J ends lost 4 bases and 2 bases, in that order; junction bases with no gene match: 7. The CDR3 is CASSWNTGLAAYNEQFF. CDR3 DNA: TGTGCCAGCAGTTGGAATACGGGACTAGCGGCCTACAATGAGCAGTTCTTC.

The rearrangement links TRBV27 to TRBJ2-7, with 7 bases that match TRBD1. Germline V gene data show CDR1 as MNHEY and CDR2 as SMNVEV (reference sequence). This CDR3 comprises 13 residues. Unmatched junction bases numbered 2, after V lost 0 bases and J lost 6 bases. CDR3 region: CASSLSGQTEQYF. The CDR3 coding sequence is TGTGCCAGCAGTTTATCGGGACAGACCGAGCAGTACTTC.

The chain links TRBV6-5 to TRBJ2-1, with 9 bases identical to TRBD2. Germline CDR1 MNHEY, CDR2 SVGAGI. With 8 bases clipped from V and 3 bases from J, the junction kept 5 bases outside the gene matches. The CDR3 has 14 amino acids. CDR3 nucleotides: TGTGCCAGCGGAACGACTAGCGGCTACAATGAGCAGTTCTTC. Residues: CASGTTSGYNEQFF.

The chain couples TRBV28 to TRBJ2-7, with 8 bases matching TRBD1. This CDR3 has 15 residues. Trimming cost V 1 base and J 2 bases; bases outside gene matches: 4. CDR1 and CDR2 (germline): MDHEN, SYDVKM. Here the CDR3 DNA reads TGTGCCAGCAGTTTATCCAGGGGGCTCACCTACGAGCAGTACTTC. Translated, it gives CASSLSRGLTYEQYF.

J is TRBJ1-5 and V is TRBV6-1; D not certain. The V and J ends lost 4 bases and 2 bases respectively, with 9 bases between them. The CDR3 loop spans 14 amino acids. The V gene's germline CDR1 is MNHNS and CDR2 SASEGT. CDR3 sequence: CASSGPQGNQPQHF. CDR3 in DNA: TGTGCCAGCAGTGGACCCCAGGGCAATCAGCCCCAGCATTTT.

The chain combines TRBV7-6 with TRBJ2-5; TRBD2 aligns across 10 bases. CDR1 is SGHVS, CDR2 FNYEAQ, per germline. The CDR3 totals 15 residues. The ends lost 5 bases at V and 5 bases at J; junction bases unmatched: 8. The CDR3 nucleotides are TGTGCCAGCAGCCTTCAGCGGGAGGGACGGGAGACCCAGTACTTC. Protein sequence: CASSLQREGRETQYF.

The rearrangement uses TRBV5-6 and TRBJ2-7; 7 bases agree with TRBD1. The CDR3 runs 13 residues. The V segment lost 0 bases and the J segment 5 bases; nucleotides outside the gene matches: 2. Germline lookup yields CDR1 SGHDT and CDR2 YYEEEE. In DNA, the CDR3 is TGTGCCAGCAGCTTGGGACAGGGCAACGAGCAGTACTTC. Translated: CASSLGQGNEQYF.

This sequence joins TRBV7-3 and TRBJ2-1, with 7 bases matching TRBD2. Germline CDR1 and CDR2: SGHTA and FQGTGA. The V and J ends lost 3 bases and 7 bases, in that order; junction bases with no gene match: 9. The CDR3 is 15 residues long. This chain's CDR3 is CASSFTPSGGNEQFF. In DNA, the CDR3 is TGTGCCAGCAGCTTTACCCCTAGCGGTGGGAATGAGCAGTTCTTC.

V gene TRBV7-3 combines with J gene TRBJ2-7, with D tentatively TRBD1 (6 bases). The CDR3 runs 14 residues. CDR1 and CDR2 from the germline V gene are SGHTA and FQGTGA. Trimming took off 1 base at V and 5 bases at J, with 12 bases between the two ends. CDR3 in DNA: TGTGCCAGCAGCTTAAATTTGGGGGCGGACGAGCAGTACTTC. Its translation: CASSLNLGADEQYF.

This clone came up once. The J gene is TRBJ2-2, the V gene TRBV7-9; D gene uncertain. Germline V gene data show CDR1 as SEHNR and CDR2 as FQNEAQ (reference sequence). V lost 4 bases and J 3 bases, leaving 6 bases between the germline ends. The CDR3 covers 13 residues. The DNA for the CDR3 is TGTGCCAGCAGCTGGCCTTACACCGGGGAGCTGTTTTTT. This gives the protein CASSWPYTGELFF.

The chain has TRBV6-4 and TRBJ2-3; 8 nucleotides align to TRBD2. Germline V CDR1 and CDR2: MRHNA, SNTAGT. V lost 3 bases, J lost 4 bases, and 6 bases stayed unmatched. The CDR3 runs 15 residues. The CDR3 DNA follows: TGTGCCAGCAGTGATGGCGGGAGGAGGTCAGATACGCAGTATTTT. Protein product: CASSDGGRRSDTQYF.

The chain uses TRBV10-3 and TRBJ1-5; D ambiguous. CDR3 length: 18 residues. Germline V CDR1 and CDR2: ENHRY, SYGVKD. The V and J ends lost 3 bases and 0 bases respectively, with 18 bases between them. The CDR3 reads CAISDVSGSPYSNQPQHF. Here the CDR3 DNA reads TGTGCCATCAGTGATGTCAGCGGGAGCCCTTATAGCAATCAGCCCCAGCATTTT.

J is TRBJ1-2 and V is TRBV6-5, with D tentatively TRBD1 (6 bases). V was pared by 0 bases and J by 8 bases, with 7 bases between. CDR3 length: 12 amino acids. Germline V gene sequence: CDR1 MNHEY, CDR2 SVGAGI. In DNA form, the CDR3 reads TGTGCCAGCAGTTACTCCAGGGGAGGCTACACCTTC. It yields the protein CASSYSRGGYTF.

This chain connects TRBV30 to TRBJ2-7; TRBD2 aligns across 12 bases. The CDR3 runs 16 residues. The V and J ends lost 0 bases and 2 bases, in that order; junction bases with no gene match: 5. Germline lookup yields CDR1 GTSNPN and CDR2 SVGIG (reference sequence). The CDR3 sequence is CAWSVGLAGLTYEQYF. CDR3 sequence (DNA): TGTGCCTGGAGTGTTGGACTAGCGGGACTTACCTACGAGCAGTACTTC. Based on the CDR3 plus reference TRBV30 and TRBJ2-7, the full variable domain is SQTIHQWPATLVQPVGSPLSLECTVEGTSNPNLYWYRQAAGRGLQLLFYSVGIGQISSEVPQNLSASRPQDRQFILSSKKLLLSDSGFYLCAWSVGLAGLTYEQYFGPGTRLTVT.

This chain uses TRBV27 with TRBJ2-7, with D perhaps matching TRBD1 (6 bases). Trimming shortened V by 2 bases and J by 5 bases, and 13 bases separated the two germline ends. CDR3 length: 14 residues. Germline V gives CDR1 MNHEY, CDR2 SMNVEV (reference sequence). The CDR3 protein is CASSLRGGRNEQYF. The CDR3 bases are TGTGCCAGCAGTTTAAGAGGGGGAAGAAACGAGCAGTACTTC.

The J gene is TRBJ2-2, the V gene TRBV11-2, with 9 bases fitting TRBD2. CDR1 and CDR2 from the germline V gene are SGHAT and FQNNGV. With V trimmed by 5 bases and J by 4 bases, 8 bases remained unmatched. This CDR3 is 16 amino acids long. CDR3 sequence: CASSTGLAPGTGELFF. CDR3 in DNA: TGTGCCAGCAGCACGGGACTAGCCCCGGGCACCGGGGAGCTGTTTTTT.

V and J are TRBV18 and TRBJ2-1, with 9 bases fitting TRBD2. The germline V gene encodes CDR1 KGHSH and CDR2 LQKENI. Trimming at V came to 5 bases and at J to 4 bases, leaving 3 bases not matched to a gene. The CDR3 spans 14 residues. The CDR3 protein is CASSSSGRYNEQFF. The DNA of the CDR3 is TGTGCCAGCTCAAGTAGCGGGAGATACAATGAGCAGTTCTTC.

The chain uses TRBV2 and TRBJ2-3, with 13 bases lining up with TRBD2. Per germline, CDR1 SNHLY and CDR2 FYNNEI. This CDR3 spans 14 amino acids. V lost 4 bases and J lost 6; bases outside the gene matches: 1. DNA of the CDR3: TGTGCCAGCAGTGCACTAGCGGGAGGGGATACGCAGTATTTT. Its translation: CASSALAGGDTQYF.

This clone appeared a single time. The rearrangement joins TRBV15 to TRBJ1-2, with a tentative D call TRBD1 (6 bases). The CDR3 runs to 14 residues. V was cut by 4 bases and J by 5 bases, with 14 bases left in between. CDR1 LNHNV and CDR2 YYDKDF come from the germline V gene (reference sequence). In DNA, the CDR3 is TGTGCCACCAGCACACAGGGAAAGCTTTATGGCTACACCTTC. The encoded protein is CATSTQGKLYGYTF. The variable domain in full, with the rest retrieved from reference TRBV15 and TRBJ1-2, is DAMVIQNPRYQVTQFGKPVTLSCSQTLNHNVMYWYQQKSSQAPKLLFHYYDKDFNNEADTPDNFQSRRPNTSFCFLDIRSPGLGDTAMYLCATSTQGKLYGYTFGSGTRLTVV.